The entry below gives a single T cell receptor beta chain sequence along with its context. Per the study methods: Estimates of nucleated cell counts were drawn from the amplification of reference gene primers. Here immunoSEQ multiplex PCR was the method, and the copy in TCRdb shows in-frame clones only, minus some. The D gene and trimming were derived from the DNA, and the V and J assignments and clone size from that table. The table records about 85,000 clones, around 80% of them present only once. The sample belongs to a study of blood T cell repertoires in COVID-19. Study summary: Samples came from the United States, Italy and Spain, spanning acute and convalescent COVID-19. In each case, the material was cDNA or gDNA derived from T cells, B-cell-depleted T cells, or PBMCs.

V lost 0 bases, J lost 4 bases, and 18 bases lay in between. This CDR3 spans 17 amino acids. Germline V gene lookup returns CDR1 WSHSY and CDR2 SAAADI. The sequenced sample consisted of peripheral blood. The V and J genes are TRBV10-2 and TRBJ1-2; D unclear. The TCR originated in a woman aged 80 or over with acute or convalescent COVID-19. The CDR3 region is CASSESSLEALGYGYTF. CDR3 in DNA: TGCGCCAGCAGTGAGTCATCCCTAGAGGCCCTGGGCTATGGCTACACCTTC.